This is a list of T cell receptor beta chains from one sample in a study of early T cells in non-severe SARS-CoV-2 infection. TCRdb re-called the 5' RACE reads with MiXCR, one entry per CDR3 protein. The repertoire holds more than 55,000 distinct CDR3 sequences, with under 15% as singletons. This specimen was whole blood, taken at baseline. These receptors were taken from an adult who was a healthcare worker with PCR-confirmed SARS-CoV-2 infection or an uninfected control (not recorded which). Each CDR3 is given with its conserved first and last residue. D genes are given only for firm matches. Clone size is not always given. Where it is, it says once, few, many or a class for expanded clones.

V	D	J	size	DNA	CDR3
TRBV9	-	TRBJ2-5	-	TGTGCCAGCAGCGTAGCAGGGAGGGAGACCCAGTACTTC	CASSVAGRETQYF
TRBV6-1	-	TRBJ2-3	-	TGTGCCAGCAGTGAACTTGGTCACAGCACAGATACGCAGTATTTT	CASSELGHSTDTQYF
TRBV20-1	-	TRBJ1-1	few	TGCAGTGCTAGAGGGGACACTGAAGCTTTCTTT	CSARGDTEAFF
TRBV27	-	TRBJ1-5	few	TGTGCCAGTTGTCTTTTTTCTTCGTTTGAGAGCTATAGCAATCAGCCCCAGCATTTT	CASCLFSSFESYSNQPQHF
TRBV7-2	-	TRBJ1-1	-	TGTGCCAGCAGCTTAGGGGGAAGGACTGAAGCTTTCTTT	CASSLGGRTEAFF
TRBV5-1	-	TRBJ1-1	-	TGCGCCAGCAGCTTGGAATCGCCATCGTACGAAGCTTTCTTT	CASSLESPSYEAFF
TRBV7-6	-	TRBJ2-5	many	TGTGCCAGCAGCTCCCTTCGGGAGACCCAGTACTTC	CASSSLRETQYF
TRBV7-2	-	TRBJ2-5	few	TGTGCCAGCAGCCTCACCATGGCGGAGACCCAGTACTTC	CASSLTMAETQYF
TRBV6-5	-	TRBJ2-7	medium-sized	TGTGCCAGCAGACACAGGGACTCCTACGAGCAGTACTTC	CASRHRDSYEQYF
TRBV7-3	-	TRBJ2-6	few	TGTGCCAGCAGCTTAAATCCGTCCCCAGGGTCTGGGGCCAACGTCCTGACTTTC	CASSLNPSPGSGANVLTF
TRBV29-1	-	TRBJ1-1	few	TGCAGCGTCGAACGGGGGGTGAACACTGAAGCTTTCTTT	CSVERGVNTEAFF
TRBV9	-	TRBJ1-1	few	TGTGCCAGCAGCGCGGACCTGTTGAACACTGAAGCTTTCTTT	CASSADLLNTEAFF
TRBV6-5	-	TRBJ2-3	-	TGTGCCAGCAGTACGACAGGGCTACGGGGGGGCCTGACAGATACGCAGTATTTT	CASSTTGLRGGLTDTQYF
TRBV7-6	TRBD2	TRBJ2-3	-	TGTGCCAGCAGCTTATCTCGGATAGCGGGGGAGTCCACAGATACGCAGTATTTT	CASSLSRIAGESTDTQYF
TRBV27	TRBD2	TRBJ2-7	-	TGTGCCAGCTGCCCTCTAGCGGGAATGAACGAGCAGTACTTC	CASCPLAGMNEQYF
TRBV7-9	-	TRBJ2-1	-	TGTGCCAGCAGCTTAGGTGGCGGGATTGGGGATGAGCAGTTCTTC	CASSLGGGIGDEQFF
TRBV29-1	TRBD2	TRBJ2-3	few	TGCAGCGTTGTAGTAACTAGCGGGGGGGCAATAGATACGCAGTATTTT	CSVVVTSGGAIDTQYF
TRBV18	TRBD2	TRBJ2-7	-	TGTGCCAGCTCACCAGCAGGGGAGCTAGCGGGGGCCTACGAGCAGTACTTC	CASSPAGELAGAYEQYF
TRBV10-3	TRBD2	TRBJ2-3	-	TGTGCCATCTCTCGCGGGGGGATAACAGATACGCAGTATTTT	CAISRGGITDTQYF
TRBV7-8	-	TRBJ2-3	-	TGTGCCAGCAGCTTAGCCCCAGGGAAAGGAGATACGCAGTATTTT	CASSLAPGKGDTQYF
TRBV6-5	-	TRBJ1-6	-	TGTGCCAGCAGTTACCTGGGGAATTCACCCCTCCACTTT	CASSYLGNSPLHF
TRBV29-1	-	TRBJ1-2	many	TGCAGCGGGGGACATGCAGCTAACTATGGCTACACCTTC	CSGGHAANYGYTF
TRBV2	-	TRBJ2-3	-	TGTGCCAGCACCTTGGAGGGCCCCGCAGATACGCAGTATTTT	CASTLEGPADTQYF
TRBV29-1	-	TRBJ1-1	few	TGCAGCGTCCGAGAAGTGGCAGGCACTGAAGCTTTCTTT	CSVREVAGTEAFF
TRBV27	TRBD1	TRBJ2-1	many	TGTGCCAGCAGTTCGGCTTGGCAGGGGGCGCAGGATGAGCAGTTCTTC	CASSSAWQGAQDEQFF
TRBV7-2	-	TRBJ1-2	-	TGTGCCAGCAGCTTAGACGGAAGGATGGGAGGCTACACCTTC	CASSLDGRMGGYTF
TRBV7-9	TRBD2	TRBJ2-5	few	TGTGCCAGCAGCCCCAAACTTCCCGGGACTAGGCAAGAGACCCAGTACTTC	CASSPKLPGTRQETQYF
TRBV5-6	TRBD1	TRBJ1-1	-	TGTGCCAGCAGCTTGTTAGGGACAGGGGCGCGGAACACTGAAGCTTTCTTT	CASSLLGTGARNTEAFF
TRBV24-1	-	TRBJ2-2	many	TGTGCCACCAGTGCATGGGGCGTCAACACCGGGGAGCTGTTTTTT	CATSAWGVNTGELFF
TRBV12-3/TRBV12-4	-	TRBJ2-1	-	TGTGCCAGCAGTTTAACTGCCAGCTCCTACAATGAGCAGTTCTTC	CASSLTASSYNEQFF
TRBV12-5	-	TRBJ1-1	few	TGTGCTAGTGCCCAAGGACTCCCTAACACTGAAGCTTTCTTT	CASAQGLPNTEAFF
TRBV12-3/TRBV12-4	TRBD2	TRBJ2-7	few	TGTGCCAGCAGAAGGACTAGCGGCTTCACGGAGCAGTACTTC	CASRRTSGFTEQYF
TRBV12-3/TRBV12-4	-	TRBJ2-3	many	TGTGCCAGCAGTTTAGAGGTCAGCACAGATACGCAGTATTTT	CASSLEVSTDTQYF
TRBV29-1	TRBD1	TRBJ1-1	few	TGCAGCGTTTCAGGGGGCGCGTACACTGAAGCTTTCTTT	CSVSGGAYTEAFF
TRBV12-3/TRBV12-4	-	TRBJ1-5	few	TGTGCCAGCAGTTTAGAGCCCTACGGGACCTATCAGCCCCAGCATTTT	CASSLEPYGTYQPQHF
TRBV3-1	-	TRBJ1-2	-	TGTGCCAGCAGCCCCGGGACAACTAACTATGGCTACACCTTC	CASSPGTTNYGYTF
TRBV28	-	TRBJ1-2	few	TGTGCCAGCACCACCCTTCCCCCTGGGGCAGGAGGCTACACCTTC	CASTTLPPGAGGYTF
TRBV28	-	TRBJ2-5	-	TGTGCCAGCATTAACAAGGGGAAGACCCAGTACTTC	CASINKGKTQYF
TRBV10-3	-	TRBJ2-7	-	TGTGCCATCAGTGAGGCAGGGGACCTCTACGAGCAGTACTTC	CAISEAGDLYEQYF
TRBV10-1	TRBD1	TRBJ2-2	few	TGCGCCAGCAGTAGACAGGGAAAGACCGGGGAGCTGTTTTTT	CASSRQGKTGELFF
TRBV5-6	-	TRBJ1-1	many	TGTGCCAGCAGCTTGGGGGCAATCAGCACTGAAGCTTTCTTT	CASSLGAISTEAFF
TRBV6-6	-	TRBJ2-3	-	TGTGCCAGCAGGCCCGAGGGGATGACAGATACGCAGTATTTT	CASRPEGMTDTQYF
TRBV5-4	-	TRBJ2-5	few	TGTGCCAGCAGCCCCGGGGTAGCGGAGAAGGAGACCCAGTACTTC	CASSPGVAEKETQYF
TRBV28	-	TRBJ1-5	-	TGTGCCAGCAGTTTACGGGTAACCCAGCATTTT	CASSLRVTQHF